The clone carrying this T cell receptor beta chain was seen many times. Its antigen remains unknown. CDR3 length equals 16 residues. With 5 bases clipped from V and 3 bases from J, the junction kept 5 bases outside the gene matches. CDR1 and CDR2 (germline): PRHDT, FYEKMQ (reference sequence). The data derive from a study of human T cells and chemical hapten exposure. Regarding the study as a whole: No shift was seen in TCRs above 1 in 1000 frequency with DPC sensitization. The donor cohort had alopecia, so its immune response may not match that of healthy people.

In the source study's methods: Sample TCR totals centred on a median of around 100,000, ranging roughly 23,224 to 690,600. TCRdb passed the RACE reads through MiXCR, listing each CDR3 protein once. It is TCRdb's table, rather than the study itself, that gives the V and J calls and clone size. The table lists about 76,000 distinct CDR3 sequences, about an eighth of them singletons, with roughly 5.9% in the top ten. Indicated time point: patch test 3, about 24 weeks after DPC sensitization. The treatment denotes: therapeutic diphenylcyclopropenone sensitization with weekly scalp DPC. The V call is TRBV13, the J call TRBJ2-3, with 13 bases fitting TRBD2. This receptor was identified in a woman in her forties or fifties with alopecia areata. Some clones in this sample may be carry-over from other donors' samples. Sequencing was performed on whole blood, taken in connection with sensitization to the hapten diphenylcyclopropenone (DPC). The CDR3 bases are TGTGCCAGCAGCGTCCGACTAGCGGGAGGTACAGATACGCAGTATTTT. As protein: CASSVRLAGGTDTQYF.